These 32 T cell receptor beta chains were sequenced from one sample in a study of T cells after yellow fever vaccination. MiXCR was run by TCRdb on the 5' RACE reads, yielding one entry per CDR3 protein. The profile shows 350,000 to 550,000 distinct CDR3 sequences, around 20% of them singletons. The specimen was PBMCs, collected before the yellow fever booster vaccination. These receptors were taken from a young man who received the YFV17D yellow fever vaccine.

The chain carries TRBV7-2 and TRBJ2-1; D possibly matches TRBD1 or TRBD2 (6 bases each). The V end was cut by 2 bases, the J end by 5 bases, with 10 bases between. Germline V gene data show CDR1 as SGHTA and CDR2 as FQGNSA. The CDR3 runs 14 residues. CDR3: CASSLRGADNEQFF. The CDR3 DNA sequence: TGTGCCAGCAGCTTAAGGGGGGCTGACAATGAGCAGTTCTTC.

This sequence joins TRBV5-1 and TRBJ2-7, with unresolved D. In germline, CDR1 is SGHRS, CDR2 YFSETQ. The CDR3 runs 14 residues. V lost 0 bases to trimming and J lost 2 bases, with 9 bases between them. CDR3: CASSLDAPTYEQYF. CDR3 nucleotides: TGCGCCAGCAGCTTGGACGCACCAACCTACGAGCAGTACTTC. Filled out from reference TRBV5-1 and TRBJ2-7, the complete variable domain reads KAGVTQTPRYLIKTRGQQVTLSCSPISGHRSVSWYQQTPGQGLQFLFEYFSETQRNKGNFPGRFSGRQFSNSRSEMNVSTLELGDSALYLCASSLDAPTYEQYFGPGTRLTVT.

The DNA of the CDR3 is TGTGCCAGTAGTAGGGGACCGATTAATCCCTACGAGCAGTACTTC. Amino acids: CASSRGPINPYEQYF. The chain joins TRBV19 to TRBJ2-7; TRBD1 or TRBD2 may be the D gene (5 bases each). CDR3 length: 15 amino acids. Germline CDR1 LNHDA, CDR2 SQIVND (reference sequence). Trimming removed 4 bases at V and 2 bases at J, with 15 bases between.

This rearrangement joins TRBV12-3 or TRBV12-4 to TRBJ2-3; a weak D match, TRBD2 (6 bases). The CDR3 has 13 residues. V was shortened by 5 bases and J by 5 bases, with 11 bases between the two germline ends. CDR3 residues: CASSSLSGDTQYF. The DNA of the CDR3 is TGTGCCAGCAGTAGCCTTAGCGGAGATACGCAGTATTTT.

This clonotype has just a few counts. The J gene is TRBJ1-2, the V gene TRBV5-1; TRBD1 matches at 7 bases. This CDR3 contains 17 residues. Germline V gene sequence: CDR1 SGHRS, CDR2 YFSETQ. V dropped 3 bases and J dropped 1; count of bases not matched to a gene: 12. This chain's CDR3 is CASSSTGLPRNNYGYTF. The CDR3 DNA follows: TGCGCCAGCAGCTCGACAGGGCTACCTCGTAATAACTATGGCTACACCTTC.

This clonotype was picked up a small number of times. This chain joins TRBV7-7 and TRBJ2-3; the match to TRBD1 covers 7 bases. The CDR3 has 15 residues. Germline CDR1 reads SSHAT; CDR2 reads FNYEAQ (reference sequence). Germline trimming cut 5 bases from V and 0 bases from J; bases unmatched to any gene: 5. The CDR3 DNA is TGTGCCAGCAGCCCGACAGGGCATAGCACAGATACGCAGTATTTT. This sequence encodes CASSPTGHSTDTQYF.

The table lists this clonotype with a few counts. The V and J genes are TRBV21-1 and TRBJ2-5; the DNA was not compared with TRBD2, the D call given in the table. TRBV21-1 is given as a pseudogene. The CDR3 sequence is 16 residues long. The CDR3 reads CASSKRPSGGKETQYF. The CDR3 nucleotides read TGTGCCAGCAGCAAACGGCCTAGCGGGGGCAAAGAGACCCAGTACTTC.

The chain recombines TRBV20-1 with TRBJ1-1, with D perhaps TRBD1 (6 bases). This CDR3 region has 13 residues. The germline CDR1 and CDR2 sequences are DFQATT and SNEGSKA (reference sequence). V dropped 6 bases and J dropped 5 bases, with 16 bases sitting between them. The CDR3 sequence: CSAQRGSGTEAFF. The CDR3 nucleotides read TGCAGTGCCCAGAGGGGGTCTGGGACTGAAGCTTTCTTT.

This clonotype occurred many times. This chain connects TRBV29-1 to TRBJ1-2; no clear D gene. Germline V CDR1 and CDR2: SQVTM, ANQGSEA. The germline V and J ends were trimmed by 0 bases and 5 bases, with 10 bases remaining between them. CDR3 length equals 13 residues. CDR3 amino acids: CSVEDVASYGYTF. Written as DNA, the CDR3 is TGCAGCGTTGAAGATGTCGCCTCATATGGCTACACCTTC.

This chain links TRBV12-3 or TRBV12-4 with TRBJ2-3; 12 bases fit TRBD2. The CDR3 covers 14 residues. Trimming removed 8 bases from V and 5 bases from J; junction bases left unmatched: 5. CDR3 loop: CASGLAGRGDTQYF. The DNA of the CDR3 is TGTGCCAGCGGACTAGCGGGGCGCGGAGATACGCAGTATTTT.

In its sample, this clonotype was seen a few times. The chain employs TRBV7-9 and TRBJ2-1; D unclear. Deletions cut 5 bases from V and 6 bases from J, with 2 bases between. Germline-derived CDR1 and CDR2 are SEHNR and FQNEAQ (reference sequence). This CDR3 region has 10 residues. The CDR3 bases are TGTGCCAGCAGCGCCAATGAGCAGTTCTTC. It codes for CASSANEQFF.

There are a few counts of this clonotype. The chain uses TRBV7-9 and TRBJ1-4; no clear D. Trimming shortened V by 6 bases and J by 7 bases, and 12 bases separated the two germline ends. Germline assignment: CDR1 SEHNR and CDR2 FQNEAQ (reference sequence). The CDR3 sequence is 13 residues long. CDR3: CASRQGRIEKLFF. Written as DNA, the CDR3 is TGTGCCAGCAGACAAGGGCGCATTGAAAAACTGTTTTTT.

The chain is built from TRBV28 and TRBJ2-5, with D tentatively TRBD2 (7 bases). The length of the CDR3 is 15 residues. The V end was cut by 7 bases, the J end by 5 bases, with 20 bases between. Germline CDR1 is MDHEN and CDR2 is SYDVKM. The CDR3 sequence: CASTLSGGADETQYF. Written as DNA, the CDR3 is TGTGCCAGCACCCTTTCGGGGGGCGCGGACGAGACCCAGTACTTC.

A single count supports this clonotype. The DNA of the CDR3 is TGTGCCAGCGGCCCCAGGGGTCCAACTGGAAATGAGCAGTTCTTC. As protein: CASGPRGPTGNEQFF. The chain recombines TRBV7-2 with TRBJ2-1; possible D gene TRBD1, 6 bases. The CDR3 is 15 amino acids. V was cut by 8 bases and J by 7 bases, with 21 bases left in between. Germline V gene sequence: CDR1 SGHTA, CDR2 FQGNSA.

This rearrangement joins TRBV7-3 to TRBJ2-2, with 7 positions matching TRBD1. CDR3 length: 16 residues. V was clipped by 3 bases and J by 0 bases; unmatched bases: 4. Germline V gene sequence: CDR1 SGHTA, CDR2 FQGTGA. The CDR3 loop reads CASSLNQGANTGELFF. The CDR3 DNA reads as TGTGCCAGCAGCTTGAACCAGGGGGCGAACACCGGGGAGCTGTTTTTT.

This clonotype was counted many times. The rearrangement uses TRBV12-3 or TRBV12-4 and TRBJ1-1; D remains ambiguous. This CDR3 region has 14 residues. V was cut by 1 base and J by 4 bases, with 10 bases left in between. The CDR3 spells CASSLVPPGTEAFF. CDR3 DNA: TGTGCCAGCAGTTTAGTTCCGCCGGGCACTGAAGCTTTCTTT.

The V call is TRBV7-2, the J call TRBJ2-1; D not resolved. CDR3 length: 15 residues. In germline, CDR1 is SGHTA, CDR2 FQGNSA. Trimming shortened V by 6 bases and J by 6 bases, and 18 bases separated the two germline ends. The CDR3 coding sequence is TGTGCCAGCAGTAGAGACACCGGTGGGGTCAATGAGCAGTTCTTC. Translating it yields CASSRDTGGVNEQFF.

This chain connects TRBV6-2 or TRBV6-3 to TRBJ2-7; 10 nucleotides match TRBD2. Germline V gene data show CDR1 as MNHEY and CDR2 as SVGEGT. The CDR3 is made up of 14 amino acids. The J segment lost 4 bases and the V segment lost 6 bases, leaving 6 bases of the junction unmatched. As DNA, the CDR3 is TGTGCCAGCAGCCCTCAAGCGGGGGGGTACGAGCAGTACGTC. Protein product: CASSPQAGGYEQYV.

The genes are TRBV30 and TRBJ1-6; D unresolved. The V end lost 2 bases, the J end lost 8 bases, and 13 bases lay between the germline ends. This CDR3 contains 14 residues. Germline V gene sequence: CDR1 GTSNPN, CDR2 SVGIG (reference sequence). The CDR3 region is CAWSRSADHSPLHF. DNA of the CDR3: TGTGCCTGGAGTAGGTCGGCGGACCATTCACCCCTCCACTTT.

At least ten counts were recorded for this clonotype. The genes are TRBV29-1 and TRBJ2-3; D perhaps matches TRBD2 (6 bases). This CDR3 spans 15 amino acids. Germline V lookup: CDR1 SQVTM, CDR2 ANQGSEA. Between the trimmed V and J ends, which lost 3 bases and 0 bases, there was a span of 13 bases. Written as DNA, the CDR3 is TGCAGCGTTGATGGACTACCAGTTAGCACAGATACGCAGTATTTT. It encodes CSVDGLPVSTDTQYF.

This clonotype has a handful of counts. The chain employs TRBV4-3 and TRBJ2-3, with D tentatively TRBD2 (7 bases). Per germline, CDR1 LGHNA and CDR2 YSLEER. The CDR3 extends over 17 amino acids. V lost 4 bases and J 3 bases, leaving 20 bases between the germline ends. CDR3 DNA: TGCGCCAGCAGCCCCGTTTGGGGGGGGGGCCTAACAGATACGCAGTATTTT. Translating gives CASSPVWGGGLTDTQYF.

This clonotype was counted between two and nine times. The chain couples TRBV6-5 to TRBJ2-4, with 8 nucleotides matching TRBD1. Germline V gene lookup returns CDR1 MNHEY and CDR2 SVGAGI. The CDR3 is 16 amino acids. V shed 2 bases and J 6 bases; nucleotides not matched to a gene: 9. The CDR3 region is CASSYVGQGRRNIQYF. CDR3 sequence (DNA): TGTGCCAGCAGTTACGTCGGACAGGGAAGGAGAAACATTCAGTACTTC.

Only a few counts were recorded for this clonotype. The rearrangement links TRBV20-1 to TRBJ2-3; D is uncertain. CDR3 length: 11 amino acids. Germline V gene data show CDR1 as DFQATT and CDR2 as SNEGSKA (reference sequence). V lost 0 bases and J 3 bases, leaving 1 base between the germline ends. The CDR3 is CSARDTDTQYF. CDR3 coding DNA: TGCAGTGCTAGAGATACAGATACGCAGTATTTT.

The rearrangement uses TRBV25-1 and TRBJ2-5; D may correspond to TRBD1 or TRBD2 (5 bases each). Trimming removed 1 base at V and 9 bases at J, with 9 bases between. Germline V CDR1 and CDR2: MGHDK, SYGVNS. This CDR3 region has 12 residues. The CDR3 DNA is TGTGCCAGCAGTGAATCGGGGCGGTCCCAGTACTTC. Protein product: CASSESGRSQYF.

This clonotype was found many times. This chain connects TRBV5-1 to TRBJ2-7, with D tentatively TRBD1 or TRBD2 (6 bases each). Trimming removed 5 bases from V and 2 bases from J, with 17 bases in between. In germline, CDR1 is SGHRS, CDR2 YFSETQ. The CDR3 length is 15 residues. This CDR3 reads CASSWGAGEAYEQYV. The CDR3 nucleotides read TGCGCCAGCAGTTGGGGGGCAGGGGAGGCCTACGAGCAGTACGTC.

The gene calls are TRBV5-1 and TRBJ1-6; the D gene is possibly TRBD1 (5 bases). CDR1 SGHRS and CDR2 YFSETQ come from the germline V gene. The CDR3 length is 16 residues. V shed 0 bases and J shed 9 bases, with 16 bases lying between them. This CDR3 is CASSLGRRAHGSPLHF. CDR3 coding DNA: TGCGCCAGCAGCTTGGGCCGCAGGGCTCATGGTTCACCCCTCCACTTT.

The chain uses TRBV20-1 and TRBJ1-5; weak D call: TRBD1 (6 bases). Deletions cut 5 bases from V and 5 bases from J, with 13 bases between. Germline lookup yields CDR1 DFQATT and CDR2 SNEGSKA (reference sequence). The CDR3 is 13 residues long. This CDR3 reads CSARQAVDQPQHF. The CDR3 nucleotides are TGCAGTGCTCGACAGGCAGTGGATCAGCCCCAGCATTTT.

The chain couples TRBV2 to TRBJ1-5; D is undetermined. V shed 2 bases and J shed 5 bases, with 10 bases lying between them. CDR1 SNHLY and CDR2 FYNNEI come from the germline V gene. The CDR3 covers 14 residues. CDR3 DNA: TGTGCCAGCAGTGAAAGTGGGTGGGATCAGCCCCAGCATTTT. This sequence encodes CASSESGWDQPQHF.

The CDR3 DNA reads TGTGCCATCAGTGTCTCTAGCGGGGTTGGAGGGGCCAACGTCCTGACTTTC. This gives the protein CAISVSSGVGGANVLTF. This chain links TRBV10-3 with TRBJ2-6; the match to TRBD2 covers 9 bases. Looked up from germline, CDR1 is ENHRY and CDR2 is SYGVKD. V shed 4 bases and J 4 bases; nucleotides not matched to a gene: 8. The CDR3 has 17 residues.

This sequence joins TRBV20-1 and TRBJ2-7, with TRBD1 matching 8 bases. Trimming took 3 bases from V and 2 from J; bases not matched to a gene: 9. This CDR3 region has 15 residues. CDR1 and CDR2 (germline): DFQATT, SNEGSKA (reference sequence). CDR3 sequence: CSARPGTGSTYEQYV. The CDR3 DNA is TGCAGTGCTAGGCCCGGGACAGGCTCCACCTACGAGCAGTACGTC.

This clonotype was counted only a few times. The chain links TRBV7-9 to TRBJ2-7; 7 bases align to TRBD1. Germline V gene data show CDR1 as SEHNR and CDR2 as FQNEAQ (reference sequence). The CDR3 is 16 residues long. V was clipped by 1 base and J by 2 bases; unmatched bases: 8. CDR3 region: CASSLESQGETYEQYF. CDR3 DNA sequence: TGTGCCAGCAGCTTAGAGAGTCAGGGGGAAACCTACGAGCAGTACTTC.

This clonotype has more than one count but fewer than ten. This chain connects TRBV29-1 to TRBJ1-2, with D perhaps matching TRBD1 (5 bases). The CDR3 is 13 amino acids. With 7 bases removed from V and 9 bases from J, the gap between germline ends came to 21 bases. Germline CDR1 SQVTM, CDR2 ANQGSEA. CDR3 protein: CSAGGQGTSSYTF. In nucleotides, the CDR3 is TGCAGCGCTGGCGGGCAGGGTACTTCGAGCTACACCTTC.